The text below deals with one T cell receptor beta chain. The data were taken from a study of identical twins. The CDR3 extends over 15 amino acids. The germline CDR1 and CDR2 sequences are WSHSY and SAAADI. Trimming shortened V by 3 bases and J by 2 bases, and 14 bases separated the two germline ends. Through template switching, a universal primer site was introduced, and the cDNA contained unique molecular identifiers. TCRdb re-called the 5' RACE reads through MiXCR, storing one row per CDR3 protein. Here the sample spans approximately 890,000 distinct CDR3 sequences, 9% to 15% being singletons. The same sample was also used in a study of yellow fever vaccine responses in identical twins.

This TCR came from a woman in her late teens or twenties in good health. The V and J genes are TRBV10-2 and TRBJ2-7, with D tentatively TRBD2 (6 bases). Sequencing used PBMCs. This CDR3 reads CASSDPVAVPYEQYF. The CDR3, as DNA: TGCGCCAGCAGTGACCCCGTAGCGGTGCCCTACGAGCAGTACTTC.